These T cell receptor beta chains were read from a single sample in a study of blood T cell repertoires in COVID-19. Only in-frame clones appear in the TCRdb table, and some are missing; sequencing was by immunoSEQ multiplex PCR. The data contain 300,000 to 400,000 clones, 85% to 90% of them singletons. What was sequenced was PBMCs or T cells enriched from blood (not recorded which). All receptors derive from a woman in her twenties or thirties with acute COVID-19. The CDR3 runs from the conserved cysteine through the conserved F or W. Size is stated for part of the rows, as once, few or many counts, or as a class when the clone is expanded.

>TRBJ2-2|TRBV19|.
CASSRTSRGELFF
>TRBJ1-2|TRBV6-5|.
CASRGTGISYGYTF
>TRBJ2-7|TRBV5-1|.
CASSLGGQAYEQYF
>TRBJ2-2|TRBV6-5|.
CASSYPSGGVDGELFF
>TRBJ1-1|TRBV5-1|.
CASRRTGDTEAFF
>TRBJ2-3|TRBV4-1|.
CASSQDRASGFTDTQYF
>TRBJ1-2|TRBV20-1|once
CSASTGANGYTF
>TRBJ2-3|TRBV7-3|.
CASSSTTGVSDTQYF
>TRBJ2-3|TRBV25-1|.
CASSDPVYTDTQYF
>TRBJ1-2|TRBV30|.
CACHPGGLGYTF
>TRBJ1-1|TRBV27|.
CASREQGNTEAFF